The sequence of this TCR beta chain was determined in a study of cytomegalovirus exposure and HLA in healthy donors. Between the trimmed V and J ends, which lost 5 bases and 0 bases, there was a span of 14 bases. Germline V gene lookup returns CDR1 SQVTM and CDR2 ANQGSEA. There are 15 residues in the CDR3. The study ran its PCR with 60 Vbeta and 13 Jbeta primers. Authors' methods: A later analysis counted 70 million to 85 million unique TCR beta chains, 9.5 million to 12 million shared. Data came from immunoSEQ multiplex PCR; TCRdb stores just in-frame clones and leaves some out. The V and J calls and the clone size are those of that table, but D and trimming were determined from the DNA. The table records over 110,000 clones, around 82% of them present only once. Concerning this clone: Its antigen is not known.

Study-level findings and limits: The authors enumerated roughly 160 TCR beta chains as linked to cytomegalovirus. The later analysis indicated that the majority of CMV-associated TCR beta chains appeared HLA-restricted.

This receptor was identified in a woman aged 40-49 years in good health and CMV-seropositive. This chain joins TRBV29-1 and TRBJ2-4; tentatively, D is TRBD1 (6 bases). The material sequenced was PBMCs. The CDR3 nucleotides read TGCAGCGTTTGGGGGACAAACAGAGCCAAAAACATTCAGTACTTC. Translation gives CSVWGTNRAKNIQYF.